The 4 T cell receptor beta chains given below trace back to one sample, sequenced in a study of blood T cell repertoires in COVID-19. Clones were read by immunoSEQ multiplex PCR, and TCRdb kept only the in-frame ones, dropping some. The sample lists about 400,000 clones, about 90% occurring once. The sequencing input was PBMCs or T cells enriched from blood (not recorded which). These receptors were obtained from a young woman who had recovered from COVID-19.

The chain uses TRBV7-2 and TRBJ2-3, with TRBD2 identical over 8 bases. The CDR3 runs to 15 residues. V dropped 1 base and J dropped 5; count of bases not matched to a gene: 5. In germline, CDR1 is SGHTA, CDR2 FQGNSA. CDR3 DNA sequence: TGTGCCAGCAGCTTAGTTCGGGAGGGGGGAGATACGCAGTATTTT. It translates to CASSLVREGGDTQYF.

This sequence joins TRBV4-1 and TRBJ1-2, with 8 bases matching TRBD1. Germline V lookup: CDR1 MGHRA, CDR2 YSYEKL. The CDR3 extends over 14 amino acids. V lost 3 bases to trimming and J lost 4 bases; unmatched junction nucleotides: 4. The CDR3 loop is CASSHGTGSYGYTF. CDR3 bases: TGCGCCAGCAGCCACGGGACAGGTTCCTATGGCTACACCTTC.

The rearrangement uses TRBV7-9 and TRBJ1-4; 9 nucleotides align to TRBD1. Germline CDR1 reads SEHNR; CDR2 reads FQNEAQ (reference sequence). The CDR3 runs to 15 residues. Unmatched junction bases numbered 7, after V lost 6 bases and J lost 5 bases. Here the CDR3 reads CASRPTGQGNEKLFF. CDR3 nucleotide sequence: TGTGCCAGCAGACCCACGGGACAGGGCAATGAAAAACTGTTTTTT. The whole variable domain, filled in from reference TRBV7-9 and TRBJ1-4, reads DTGVSQNPRHKITKRGQNVTFRCDPISEHNRLYWYRQTLGQGPEFLTYFQNEAQLEKSRLLSDRFSAERPKGSFSTLEIQRTEQGDSAMYLCASRPTGQGNEKLFFGSGTQLSVL.

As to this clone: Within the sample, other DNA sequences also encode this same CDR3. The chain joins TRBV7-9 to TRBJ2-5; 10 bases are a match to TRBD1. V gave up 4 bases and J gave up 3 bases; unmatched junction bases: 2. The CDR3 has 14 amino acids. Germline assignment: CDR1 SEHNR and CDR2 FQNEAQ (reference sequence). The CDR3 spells CASSWGTGEETQYF. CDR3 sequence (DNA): TGTGCCAGCAGCTGGGGGACAGGGGAAGAGACCCAGTACTTC.